These 13 T cell receptor beta chains share one sample of origin, sequenced in a study of beta chain features in type 1 diabetes. Since all of the isolated RNA was reverse transcribed, expressed TCRB transcripts were what got sequenced. Some clones are missing from TCRdb's copy, which holds only in-frame ones; the method was immunoSEQ multiplex PCR. The sample lists a few hundred thousand clones; roughly 12% were seen once. The sample was naive CD4+ T cells from blood. All receptors derive from a man aged 18 to 29 in good health.

The rearrangement uses TRBV4-1 and TRBJ1-2; 8 bases agree with TRBD1. Germline CDR1 MGHRA, CDR2 YSYEKL. Losses at the gene ends were 1 base for V and 2 bases for J; bases not matched to a gene: 3. The CDR3 sequence is 15 residues long. CDR3 in amino acids: CASSQGDRRNYGYTF. The CDR3 coding sequence is TGCGCCAGCAGCCAAGGGGACAGGAGAAACTATGGCTACACCTTC.

This clone has more than one count but fewer than ten. This chain connects TRBV19 to TRBJ2-7; 7 bases are shared with TRBD1. Per germline, CDR1 LNHDA and CDR2 SQIVND (reference sequence). J was trimmed by 4 bases and V by 9 bases; bases with no gene match: 9. The CDR3 contains 13 residues. Here the CDR3 reads CASALDREYEQYF. The CDR3 nucleotides are TGTGCCAGCGCGTTAGACAGGGAATACGAGCAGTACTTC.

V and J are TRBV27 and TRBJ1-2; 9 bases are a match to TRBD1. Germline V gene sequence: CDR1 MNHEY, CDR2 SMNVEV (reference sequence). This CDR3 contains 15 residues. V trimming: 5 bases; J trimming: 6 bases; junction bases outside the gene matches: 10. In nucleotides, the CDR3 is TGTGCCAGCAGTAGAAATCCGGGACAGGGCCATGGCTACACCTTC. Its translation is CASSRNPGQGHGYTF.

There are a few counts of this clone. The chain uses TRBV7-2 and TRBJ2-3, with TRBD2 matching 12 bases. CDR3 length: 17 residues. J gave up 0 bases and V 8 bases, and 9 bases lay outside the gene matches. Germline CDR1 is SGHTA and CDR2 is FQGNSA. This CDR3 is CASSTSGGGLSTDTQYF. CDR3 bases: TGTGCCAGCTCGACTAGCGGGGGTGGACTTAGCACAGATACGCAGTATTTT.

The CDR3 is CASSLRIRGRPGDTQYF. The CDR3 DNA sequence: TGTGCCAGCAGCTTACGGATTCGCGGGAGGCCGGGGGATACGCAGTATTTT. V and J are TRBV7-2 and TRBJ2-3; TRBD2 matches 8 bases. Germline CDR1 SGHTA, CDR2 FQGNSA. The CDR3 totals 17 residues. The V and J ends lost 2 bases and 6 bases, in that order; junction bases with no gene match: 13.

This clone has only a few counts. The DNA of the CDR3 is TGTGCCAGCAGCCAAGTCACTGGGGGCTTTCAGCCCCAGCATTTT. Amino acids: CASSQVTGGFQPQHF. V is TRBV4-2 and J is TRBJ1-5; D possibly corresponds to TRBD1 (6 bases). With 1 base removed from V and 6 bases from J, the gap between germline ends came to 13 bases. Germline V gene lookup returns CDR1 LGHNA and CDR2 YNFKEQ. The CDR3 contains 15 residues.

This clone occurred a few times. The chain joins TRBV4-2 to TRBJ1-1, with D unclear. CDR3 length equals 14 residues. Trimming stripped 4 bases from V and 6 bases from J, with 15 bases between. Germline-derived CDR1 and CDR2 are LGHNA and YNFKEQ. The CDR3 bases are TGTGCCAGCAGCCCATCGGGAACGACCTCTGAAGCTTTCTTT. Amino acids: CASSPSGTTSEAFF.

In its sample, this clone was seen once. V gene TRBV19 combines with J gene TRBJ1-5; 10 positions agree with TRBD1. Germline CDR1 LNHDA, CDR2 SQIVND (reference sequence). The CDR3 runs 15 residues. The V and J ends lost 5 bases and 7 bases, in that order; junction bases with no gene match: 8. CDR3 in amino acids: CASSPDRGPRQPQHF. CDR3 nucleotides: TGTGCCAGTAGTCCCGACAGGGGGCCTCGGCAGCCCCAGCATTTT.

This chain uses TRBV6-5 with TRBJ1-1, with D perhaps TRBD1 (5 bases). Germline CDR1 is MNHEY and CDR2 is SVGAGI. The V and J ends lost 7 bases and 6 bases respectively, with 15 bases between them. The length of the CDR3 is 13 residues. DNA of the CDR3: TGTGCCAGCATCCCCGCGGGGGTGTCTGAAGCTTTCTTT. It yields the protein CASIPAGVSEAFF.

V is TRBV9 and J is TRBJ2-1, with 11 bases fitting TRBD2. CDR3 length equals 15 residues. The germline gives CDR1 SGDLS, CDR2 YYNGEE. V trimming: 4 bases; J trimming: 9 bases; junction bases outside the gene matches: 9. The CDR3 DNA sequence: TGTGCCAGCAGCCCCCGGGTAGCGGGGGGGAGTGAGCAGTTCTTC. Its protein product is CASSPRVAGGSEQFF.

This chain links TRBV28 with TRBJ2-5; TRBD1 agrees at 9 bases. The CDR3 spans 15 residues. The germline CDR1 and CDR2 sequences are MDHEN and SYDVKM. J lost 1 base, V lost 3 bases, and 3 bases had no gene match. CDR3 sequence (DNA): TGTGCCAGCAGTTTCTGGACAGGGGCCCAAGAGACCCAGTACTTC. Protein sequence: CASSFWTGAQETQYF.

The chain carries TRBV6-5 and TRBJ2-7, with TRBD1 matching over 9 bases. The trim removed 5 bases at V and 2 bases at J, leaving 7 bases unmatched. This CDR3 spans 15 amino acids. Germline loops: CDR1 MNHEY, CDR2 SVGAGI. The CDR3 reads CASSIPGQGTYEQYF. The CDR3 DNA reads as TGTGCCAGCAGTATCCCGGGACAGGGTACCTACGAGCAGTACTTC.

This chain joins TRBV4-3 and TRBJ2-6, with D possibly TRBD2 on 5 matching bases. V was clipped by 0 bases and J by 13 bases, with 22 bases between them. The V gene's germline CDR1 is LGHNA and CDR2 YSLEER. The CDR3 length is 17 residues. Here the CDR3 reads CASSQDAARPPGIVLTF. The CDR3 DNA reads as TGCGCCAGCAGCCAAGATGCGGCCAGGCCGCCCGGGATTGTCCTGACTTTC.